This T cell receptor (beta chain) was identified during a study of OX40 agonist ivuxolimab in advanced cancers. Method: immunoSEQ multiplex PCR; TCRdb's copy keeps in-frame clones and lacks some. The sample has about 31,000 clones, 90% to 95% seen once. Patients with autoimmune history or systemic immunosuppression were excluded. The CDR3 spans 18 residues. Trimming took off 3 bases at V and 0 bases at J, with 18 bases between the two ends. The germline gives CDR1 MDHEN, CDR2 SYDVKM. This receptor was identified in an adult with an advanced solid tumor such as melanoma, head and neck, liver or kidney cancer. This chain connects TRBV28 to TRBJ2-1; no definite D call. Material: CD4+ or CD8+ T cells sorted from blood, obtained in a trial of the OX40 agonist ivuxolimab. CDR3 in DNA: TGTGCCAGCAGTTTGTCGGCCCCAAGGATGAGCTCCTACAATGAGCAGTTCTTC. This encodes CASSLSAPRMSSYNEQFF.